The 27 T cell receptor beta chains presented below share a single source sample, sequenced in a study of cytomegalovirus exposure and HLA in healthy donors. PCR involved 60 Vbeta and 13 Jbeta primers. Profiled with immunoSEQ multiplex PCR; TCRdb holds only in-frame clones, not every one. The data contain about 140,000 clones, 77% of them singletons. Sequencing was performed on PBMCs. The receptors shown here come from a woman aged 45-65 years in good health and CMV-seronegative.

The V call is TRBV11-2, the J call TRBJ1-2; no clear D. Trimming took off 3 bases at V and 0 bases at J, with 5 bases between the two ends. Germline assignment: CDR1 SGHAT and CDR2 FQNNGV. This CDR3 is 13 amino acids long. CDR3 coding DNA: TGTGCCAGCAGCTTTAGCACTAACTATGGCTACACCTTC. This sequence encodes CASSFSTNYGYTF.

V and J are TRBV6-1 and TRBJ1-4, with no clear D. With 1 base removed from V and 6 bases from J, the gap between germline ends came to 9 bases. There are 14 residues in the CDR3. Germline V gene data show CDR1 as MNHNS and CDR2 as SASEGT. DNA for the CDR3: TGTGCCAGCAGTGAAGGGCAGTACGATGAAAAACTGTTTTTT. It codes for CASSEGQYDEKLFF.

The gene calls are TRBV30 and TRBJ2-3; TRBD2 matches at 8 bases. Germline CDR1 GTSNPN, CDR2 SVGIG (reference sequence). The V gene end was trimmed by 6 bases and the J gene end by 0 bases; junction bases not matched to a gene: 5. The CDR3 contains 14 residues. In DNA form, the CDR3 reads TGTGCCTGCCCACTAGCGGCTAGCACAGATACGCAGTATTTT. It is translated as CACPLAASTDTQYF.

V gene TRBV28 combines with J gene TRBJ1-5; D gene unclear. Germline CDR1 is MDHEN and CDR2 is SYDVKM. V lost 2 bases and J lost 7, with 15 bases in between. CDR3 length: 15 amino acids. The CDR3 DNA is TGTGCCAGCAGTTTACTACAGTTGGCCATCCAGCCCCAGCATTTT. Translation gives CASSLLQLAIQPQHF.

The chain links TRBV5-4 to TRBJ1-1, with TRBD1 identical over 7 bases. The CDR3 is 14 amino acids. Germline trimming cut 2 bases from V and 5 bases from J; bases unmatched to any gene: 6. Germline V CDR1 and CDR2: SGHNT, YYREEE (reference sequence). The CDR3 nucleotides are TGTGCCAGCAGCTTTGGACAGGTGAGGACTGAAGCTTTCTTT. Encoded protein: CASSFGQVRTEAFF. The variable domain in full, completed from reference TRBV5-4 and TRBJ1-1, reads ETGVTQSPTHLIKTRGQQVTLRCSSQSGHNTVSWYQQALGQGPQFIFQYYREEENGRGNFPPRFSGLQFPNYSSELNVNALELDDSALYLCASSFGQVRTEAFFGQGTRLTVV.

This sequence joins TRBV5-1 and TRBJ1-1, with 9 bases fitting TRBD1. The CDR3 has 15 residues. J gave up 5 bases and V 0 bases, and 5 bases lay outside the gene matches. Germline V gene data show CDR1 as SGHRS and CDR2 as YFSETQ. CDR3 amino acids: CASSLGDRVETEAFF. CDR3 nucleotide sequence: TGCGCCAGCAGCTTGGGGGACAGGGTCGAAACTGAAGCTTTCTTT.

The chain joins TRBV2 to TRBJ2-3; 7 bases fit TRBD2. The CDR3 has 13 amino acids. Germline V gene data show CDR1 as SNHLY and CDR2 as FYNNEI. The V and J ends lost 7 bases and 4 bases, in that order; junction bases with no gene match: 5. Here the CDR3 reads CASKVAGADTQYF. The CDR3 DNA reads as TGTGCCAGCAAGGTGGCGGGAGCAGATACGCAGTATTTT.

This chain uses TRBV5-8 with TRBJ1-1; 9 positions agree with TRBD1. V lost 4 bases to trimming and J lost 1 base; unmatched junction nucleotides: 8. The germline V gene has CDR1 SGHTS and CDR2 YDEGEE. This CDR3 is 16 amino acids long. The CDR3 spells CASSTAGTGKNTEAFF. The CDR3 DNA is TGTGCCAGCAGCACGGCCGGGACAGGGAAGAACACTGAAGCTTTCTTT.

The CDR3: CASSTRRGSYNEQFF. The CDR3 nucleotides read TGTGCCAGCAGCACGAGGCGGGGGAGCTACAATGAGCAGTTCTTC. V is TRBV7-8 and J is TRBJ2-1; 7 bases match TRBD2. The CDR3 loop spans 15 amino acids. Germline assignment: CDR1 SGHVS and CDR2 FQNEAQ. Trimming cost V 5 bases and J 3 bases; bases outside gene matches: 7.

V and J are TRBV7-6 and TRBJ2-7, with 7 bases lining up with TRBD2. V shed 5 bases and J 6 bases; nucleotides not matched to a gene: 4. The V gene's germline CDR1 is SGHVS and CDR2 FNYEAQ. This CDR3 has 12 residues. The CDR3 sequence is CASSLGGSEQYF. CDR3 nucleotides: TGTGCCAGCAGCCTGGGGGGGAGCGAGCAGTACTTC.

This chain joins TRBV11-2 and TRBJ2-7; D perhaps matches TRBD1 (6 bases). Germline loops: CDR1 SGHAT, CDR2 FQNNGV. The CDR3 has 13 amino acids. Trimming took 5 bases from V and 0 from J, leaving 8 bases between them. The chain's CDR3 is CASSNRDSYEQYF. In DNA, the CDR3 is TGTGCCAGCAGCAACAGGGACTCCTACGAGCAGTACTTC.

The J gene is TRBJ2-3, the V gene TRBV6-1; D perhaps matches TRBD2 (7 bases). Germline V lookup: CDR1 MNHNS, CDR2 SASEGT. The CDR3 is 17 residues long. The germline V and J ends were trimmed by 1 base and 5 bases, with 19 bases remaining between them. CDR3 protein: CASSEERVGGLRDTQYF. The CDR3 DNA reads as TGTGCCAGCAGTGAAGAAAGGGTGGGGGGGCTGAGAGATACGCAGTATTTT.

This chain uses TRBV6-5 with TRBJ1-1, with TRBD1 as a possible D gene (5 bases). The CDR3 is 14 residues long. Germline V gives CDR1 MNHEY, CDR2 SVGAGI. The germline V and J ends were trimmed by 2 bases and 5 bases, with 12 bases remaining between them. The CDR3 protein is CASSYRLDTTEAFF. The CDR3 nucleotides are TGTGCCAGCAGTTACCGCCTGGACACTACTGAAGCTTTCTTT.

Note on this clone: A junction end diverges from the germline sequence, so it may reflect a read error. V gene TRBV7-7 combines with J gene TRBJ2-3; possible D gene TRBD2, 5 bases. Germline V gene lookup returns CDR1 SSHAT and CDR2 FNYEAQ (reference sequence). CDR3 length: 14 amino acids. The CDR3 sequence is CASSLMEDADTQYF. The CDR3 DNA follows: TGTGCTAGCAGCTTAATGGAGGACGCTGATACGCAGTATTTT.

The chain joins TRBV5-8 to TRBJ2-7, with 7 bases that match TRBD2. The V and J ends lost 3 bases and 6 bases, in that order; junction bases with no gene match: 3. Germline assignment: CDR1 SGHTS and CDR2 YDEGEE. The CDR3 is made up of 12 amino acids. CDR3 coding DNA: TGTGCCAGCAGCTCCCCGGGAGGCGAGCAGTACTTC. It yields the protein CASSSPGGEQYF.

Details on this clone: In the same sample, other DNA sequences code for this CDR3. The rearrangement joins TRBV30 to TRBJ1-2, with D perhaps matching TRBD1 (6 bases). The V end lost 2 bases, the J end lost 8 bases, and 12 bases lay between the germline ends. Germline CDR1 GTSNPN, CDR2 SVGIG (reference sequence). This CDR3 spans 12 amino acids. The CDR3 DNA reads TGTGCCTGGAGTAGACAGGCAGGAGGCTACACCTTC. This sequence encodes CAWSRQAGGYTF.

The rearrangement uses TRBV7-9 and TRBJ2-7, with 9 bases matching TRBD2. CDR1 SEHNR and CDR2 FQNEAQ come from the germline V gene (reference sequence). The V segment lost 1 base and the J segment 2 bases; nucleotides outside the gene matches: 3. The CDR3 is 15 amino acids. CDR3 sequence reads: CASSLGAGGAYEQYF. DNA for the CDR3: TGTGCCAGCAGCTTAGGAGCGGGGGGCGCCTACGAGCAGTACTTC.

The chain joins TRBV15 to TRBJ2-3; 8 bases match TRBD1. Germline CDR1 reads LNHNV; CDR2 reads YYDKDF (reference sequence). The CDR3 runs 13 residues. The V gene end was trimmed by 6 bases and the J gene end by 10 bases; junction bases not matched to a gene: 9. The CDR3 here is CATRRSGGEAQYF. The CDR3 bases are TGTGCCACCAGGCGATCAGGGGGCGAGGCGCAGTATTTT.

This clone was seen a handful of times. This chain joins TRBV6-6 and TRBJ2-3; the match to TRBD2 covers 13 bases. The CDR3 sequence is 16 residues long. Germline V gene data show CDR1 as MNHNY and CDR2 as SVGAGI (reference sequence). V shed 7 bases, J shed 2 bases, and the junction held 6 bases outside the gene matches. CDR3 DNA: TGTGCCAGCACCCTGACTAGCGGGGGGCACACAGATACGCAGTATTTT. Translating it yields CASTLTSGGHTDTQYF.

The J gene is TRBJ1-2, the V gene TRBV2; TRBD1 matches at 8 bases. The CDR3 runs 14 residues. The germline gives CDR1 SNHLY, CDR2 FYNNEI. V was clipped by 5 bases and J by 8 bases; unmatched bases: 10. The chain's CDR3 is CASSQSGDRQGYTF. The CDR3 nucleotides are TGTGCCAGCAGTCAAAGTGGGGACAGGCAGGGCTACACCTTC. Drawing the rest from reference TRBV2 and TRBJ1-2, the complete variable domain is EPEVTQTPSHQVTQMGQEVILRCVPISNHLYFYWYRQILGQKVEFLVSFYNNEISEKSEIFDDQFSVERPDGSNFTLKIRSTKLEDSAMYFCASSQSGDRQGYTFGSGTRLTVV.

V gene TRBV11-2 combines with J gene TRBJ1-2, with D possibly matching TRBD1 (5 bases). The CDR3 covers 15 residues. The V end lost 5 bases, the J end lost 2 bases, and 15 bases lay between the germline ends. Germline V gene lookup returns CDR1 SGHAT and CDR2 FQNNGV. CDR3 region: CASSVRIGGNYGYTF. DNA for the CDR3: TGTGCCAGCAGCGTACGGATCGGGGGGAACTATGGCTACACCTTC.

In this sample, this clone turned up a few times. This chain links TRBV7-2 with TRBJ2-1; 12 bases fit TRBD2. CDR1 and CDR2 (germline): SGHTA, FQGNSA. Losses at the gene ends were 5 bases for V and 6 bases for J; bases not matched to a gene: 5. The CDR3 runs 15 residues. CDR3 DNA sequence: TGTGCCAGCAGCGCTAGCGGGGGGGCGGCCAATGAGCAGTTCTTC. Its protein is CASSASGGAANEQFF.

This chain joins TRBV5-3 and TRBJ1-1; D is possibly TRBD1 (5 bases). TRBV5-3 is sorted into the ORF group, with uncertain function. The CDR3 runs 13 residues. Trimming removed 4 bases at V and 11 bases at J, with 18 bases between. CDR3 sequence reads: CARSPNGTTPAFF. CDR3 in DNA: TGTGCCAGAAGCCCGAACGGGACTACCCCGGCTTTCTTT.

The rearrangement joins TRBV28 to TRBJ2-7, with 9 bases that match TRBD1. The CDR3 is 15 amino acids. CDR1 MDHEN and CDR2 SYDVKM come from the germline V gene. V was clipped by 2 bases and J by 1 base; unmatched bases: 3. The CDR3 spells CASSLGQGTSYEQYF. In DNA, the CDR3 is TGTGCCAGCAGTTTAGGACAGGGGACGTCCTACGAGCAGTACTTC.

The rearrangement uses TRBV11-2 and TRBJ2-3, with TRBD2 matching over 9 bases. The germline gives CDR1 SGHAT, CDR2 FQNNGV. V was pared by 1 base and J by 0 bases, with 5 bases of the junction left unmatched. This CDR3 spans 17 amino acids. The CDR3: CASSLVVAGASTDTQYF. The CDR3 DNA follows: TGTGCCAGCAGCTTAGTAGTAGCGGGGGCCAGCACAGATACGCAGTATTTT.

This sequence joins TRBV10-3 and TRBJ1-6, with unresolved D. CDR3 length equals 12 residues. Germline V gives CDR1 ENHRY, CDR2 SYGVKD. The ends were cut back, 8 bases at V and 6 bases at J, with 8 bases in the middle. CDR3 sequence: CAIATVNSPLHF. The CDR3 coding sequence is TGTGCCATCGCAACGGTTAATTCACCCCTCCACTTT.

The rearrangement links TRBV5-4 to TRBJ1-2; D is unresolved. This CDR3 contains 15 residues. Trimming removed 0 bases at V and 5 bases at J, with 14 bases between. The germline V gene encodes CDR1 SGHNT and CDR2 YYREEE (reference sequence). The CDR3 here is CASSLGLRTGYGYTF. Here the CDR3 DNA reads TGTGCCAGCAGCTTGGGCTTACGGACTGGTTATGGCTACACCTTC.